This T cell receptor (beta chain) was retrieved from a study of siplizumab effects on memory and regulatory T cells. Study-wide results and caveats: About 75-95% of proliferating CD4+ or CD8+ clones had no assignable naive or memory phenotype. Siplizumab, the agent tested, significantly reduced alloreactive sequences traceable to unstimulated CD4+ memory cells. Assignment to unstimulated subsets succeeded for only a minor fraction of the alloreactive clones.

Within the sample, this clone is medium-sized (0.01 to 0.1%). Its antigen is currently unknown. Around 10^5 TCR templates per sample were assayed. TCRdb keeps only in-frame clones here, not all; method: immunoSEQ multiplex PCR. The data show approximately 120,000 clones, under 95% seen once. This CDR3 is built from 17 residues. Per the germline V gene, CDR1 is KGHSH and CDR2 is LQKENI. V shed 2 bases and J 7 bases; nucleotides not matched to a gene: 16. The sample comprised Tregs sorted from blood. The receptor comes from a human donor in good health. The V and J genes are TRBV18 and TRBJ2-7; TRBD1 aligns across 8 bases. This CDR3 is CASSPRQGLGSFGEQYF. CDR3 in DNA: TGTGCCAGCTCACCAAGACAGGGGTTAGGCTCCTTCGGGGAGCAGTACTTC. The variable domain in full, with the rest retrieved from reference TRBV18 and TRBJ2-7, is NAGVMQNPRHLVRRRGQEARLRCSPMKGHSHVYWYRQLPEEGLKFMVYLQKENIIDESGMPKERFSAEFPKEGPSILRIQQVVRGDSAAYFCASSPRQGLGSFGEQYFGPGTRLTVT.